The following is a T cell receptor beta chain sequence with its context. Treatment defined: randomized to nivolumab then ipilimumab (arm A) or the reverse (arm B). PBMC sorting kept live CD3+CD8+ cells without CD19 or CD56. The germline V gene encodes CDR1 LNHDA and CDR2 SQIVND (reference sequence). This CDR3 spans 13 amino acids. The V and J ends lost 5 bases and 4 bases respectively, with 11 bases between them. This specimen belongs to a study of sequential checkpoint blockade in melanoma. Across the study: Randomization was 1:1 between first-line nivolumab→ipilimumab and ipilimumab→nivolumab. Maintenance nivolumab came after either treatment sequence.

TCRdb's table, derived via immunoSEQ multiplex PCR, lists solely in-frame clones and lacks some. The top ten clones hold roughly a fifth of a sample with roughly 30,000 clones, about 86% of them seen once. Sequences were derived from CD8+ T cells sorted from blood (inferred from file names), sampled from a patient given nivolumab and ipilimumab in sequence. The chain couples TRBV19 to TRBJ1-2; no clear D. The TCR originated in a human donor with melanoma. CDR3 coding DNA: TGTGCCAGTAGTGCAGACATGAGCTATGGCTACACCTTC. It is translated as CASSADMSYGYTF.